This is a list of T cell receptor beta chains from one sample in a study of Graves' ophthalmopathy and Graves' hyperthyroidism. TCRdb used MiXCR to reprocess the multiplex PCR reads, holding one entry per CDR3 protein. Here the sample spans almost 750,000 distinct CDR3 sequences, roughly 40% being singletons. Sequencing input: peripheral blood. These receptors were taken from an adult man with Graves' ophthalmopathy. Each CDR3 is given with its conserved first and last residue. The D gene is left open where the match is weak. The size entry is marked missing in some rows and otherwise reads once, few, many or a size class.

D gene | J gene | V gene | clone size | CDR3 protein | CDR3 DNA
NA | TRBJ1-2 | TRBV29-1 | many | CSVEKGLRVQLYGYTF | TGCAGCGTTGAAAAAGGACTGAGGGTACAACTATATGGCTACACCTTC
NA | TRBJ1-1 | TRBV19 | few | CASSPPGQMNTEAFF | TGTGCCAGTAGTCCCCCCGGACAGATGAACACTGAAGCTTTCTTT
TRBD1 | TRBJ1-2 | TRBV7-9 | NA | CAQSQGTGLSMEVTF | TGTGCCCAAAGCCAGGGGACAGGGTTATCTATGGAGGTCACCTTC
NA | TRBJ1-4 | TRBV10-3 | NA | CAISADGTDVEKLFF | TGTGCCATCAGTGCGGACGGGACGGATGTTGAAAAACTGTTTTTT
TRBD1 | TRBJ1-6 | TRBV20-1 | NA | CSAQQGQNSPLHF | TGCAGTGCTCAACAGGGGCAGAATTCACCCCTCCACTTT
TRBD1 | TRBJ1-3 | TRBV10-3 | NA | CASSFTGGAGNTIYF | TGTGCCAGCAGTTTTACAGGGGGCGCTGGAAACACCATATATTTT
TRBD2 | TRBJ2-7 | TRBV11-1 | once | CASSLIREGSYEQYF | TGTGCCAGCAGCTTAATCCGGGAGGGATCCTACGAGCAGTACTTC
NA | TRBJ1-6 | TRBV15 | many | CATSRRGSISPLHF | TGTGCCACCAGCAGACGGGGTTCGATTTCACCCCTCCACTTT
NA | TRBJ2-3 | TRBV24-1 | many | CATSSADTQYF | TGTGCCACCAGTTCAGCAGATACGCAGTATTTT
TRBD1 | TRBJ2-7 | TRBV20-1 | NA | CSARVQGANYEQYF | TGCAGTGCTAGGGTTCAGGGGGCCAACTACGAGCAGTACTTC
TRBD1 | TRBJ1-1 | TRBV7-9 | NA | CASSLGQGAWEAFF | TGTGCCAGCAGCTTGGGACAGGGGGCCTGGGAAGCTTTCTTT
NA | TRBJ1-5 | TRBV6-1 | once | CASGDRGEQPQHF | TGTGCCAGCGGAGACAGAGGGGAGCAGCCCCAGCATTTT
NA | TRBJ2-5 | TRBV7-6 | many | CASSLAQEETQYF | TGTGCCAGCAGCTTAGCGCAAGAAGAGACCCAGTACTTC
NA | TRBJ1-1 | TRBV9 | many | CASSVEPEGTEAFF | TGTGCCAGCAGCGTCGAGCCGGAGGGGACTGAAGCTTTCTTT
NA | TRBJ1-2 | TRBV9 | NA | CASSENRVNSRGYTF | TGTGCCAGCAGCGAAAACAGGGTAAATAGCCGCGGCTACACCTTC
NA | TRBJ1-6 | TRBV6-5 | few | CASSRINNSPLHF | TGTGCCAGCAGTAGAATAAATAATTCACCCCTCCACTTT
TRBD1 | TRBJ1-2 | TRBV15 | NA | CATSRDRTGGPYGYTF | TGTGCCACCAGCAGAGATAGGACAGGGGGCCCCTATGGCTACACCTTC
TRBD1 | TRBJ1-2 | TRBV29-1 | once | CSPPGQGAYGYTF | TGCAGCCCGCCGGGACAGGGGGCCTATGGCTACACCTTC
TRBD2 | TRBJ2-7 | TRBV20-1 | NA | CSASGRSGSREQYF | TGCAGTGCTAGTGGGCGCAGCGGGAGCCGTGAGCAGTACTTC
NA | TRBJ2-2 | TRBV15 | many | CATSRDSNTGELFF | TGTGCCACCAGCAGAGATTCGAACACCGGGGAGCTGTTTTTT
NA | TRBJ1-5 | TRBV7-9 | NA | CASSQYAGVRQPQHF | TGTGCCAGCAGCCAATACGCAGGGGTCCGACAGCCCCAGCATTTT
NA | TRBJ1-4 | TRBV20-1 | NA | CSAVHQQGFDEKLVF | TGCAGTGCTGTCCACCAACAGGGCTTTGATGAAAAACTGGTTTTT
NA | TRBJ2-2 | TRBV12-3/TRBV12-4 | few | CASSSFGGNTGELFF | TGTGCCAGCAGTTCATTCGGGGGAAACACCGGGGAGCTGTTTTTT
NA | TRBJ2-5 | TRBV20-1 | many | CSAPPTGLQETQYF | TGCAGTGCTCCCCCCACGGGACTCCAAGAGACCCAGTACTTC
NA | TRBJ1-5 | TRBV24-1 | NA | CASSQGGGPLSQPQHF | TGTGCCAGCAGCCAAGGGGGAGGTCCCTTGAGTCAGCCCCAGCATTTT
NA | TRBJ2-6 | TRBV4-2 | many | CASSQDEAGANVLTF | TGTGCCAGCAGCCAAGATGAAGCAGGAGCCAACGTCCTGACTTTC
TRBD1 | TRBJ1-2 | TRBV6-5 | few | CASRDRVDYGYTF | TGTGCCAGCAGGGACAGGGTGGACTATGGCTACACCTTC
NA | TRBJ1-2 | TRBV19 | NA | CASSRTQGSRGYTF | TGTGCCAGTAGCCGGACACAGGGATCGCGTGGCTACACCTTC
NA | TRBJ1-6 | TRBV9 | NA | CASSLARGVNNSPLHF | TGTGCCAGCAGCTTAGCGCGTGGGGTGAATAATTCACCCCTCCACTTT
TRBD1 | TRBJ1-2 | TRBV29-1 | NA | CSSPPGQGFGGYTF | TGCAGCAGCCCCCCGGGACAGGGCTTCGGGGGCTACACCTTC
NA | TRBJ2-7 | TRBV20-1 | few | CSARRDGPSYEQYF | TGCAGTGCTAGGAGGGACGGACCCTCCTACGAGCAGTACTTC
NA | TRBJ2-2 | TRBV2 | many | CASSDHPGTPNTGELFF | TGTGCCAGCAGTGATCATCCTGGGACACCAAACACCGGGGAGCTGTTTTTT
TRBD1 | TRBJ2-5 | TRBV29-1 | few | CSGQDRFQETQYF | TGCAGCGGCCAGGACAGGTTCCAAGAGACCCAGTACTTC
NA | TRBJ1-2 | TRBV6-5 | NA | CASRKDRLNNYGYTF | TGTGCCAGCAGAAAAGACAGGTTGAATAACTATGGCTACACCTTC
NA | TRBJ1-2 | TRBV12-5 | NA | CASGLVFGTAMGYGYTF | TGTGCTAGTGGTTTGGTATTTGGGACGGCTATGGGGTATGGCTACACCTTC
NA | TRBJ1-5 | TRBV20-1 | few | CSAARNNQPQHF | TGCAGTGCCGCCAGGAACAATCAGCCCCAGCATTTT
NA | TRBJ1-2 | TRBV20-1 | few | CSASGWESYGYTF | TGCAGTGCTAGTGGGTGGGAATCCTATGGCTACACCTTC
NA | TRBJ2-3 | TRBV4-2 | NA | CASSHLSQGTDTQYF | TGTGCCAGCAGCCACCTCTCACAGGGCACAGATACGCAGTATTTT
NA | TRBJ2-2 | TRBV25-1 | many | CASSYRKRGTPVDTGELFF | TGTGCCAGCAGTTACCGTAAGCGAGGGACACCCGTCGACACCGGGGAGCTGTTTTTT
TRBD1 | TRBJ1-1 | TRBV11-1 | NA | CASSVTGKLLEAFF | TGTGCCAGCAGCGTGACAGGGAAACTACTTGAAGCTTTCTTT
NA | TRBJ2-5 | TRBV11-2 | NA | CASSPQAGGPPGTQYF | TGTGCCAGCAGCCCCCAGGCCGGCGGTCCCCCTGGGACCCAGTACTTC
TRBD1 | TRBJ1-1 | TRBV9 | few | CASSQGRRGLTEAFF | TGTGCCAGCAGCCAAGGACGCAGGGGGCTCACTGAAGCTTTCTTT
TRBD2 | TRBJ2-7 | TRBV15 | many | CATSRGLAKYEQYF | TGTGCCACCAGCAGGGGACTAGCGAAATACGAGCAGTACTTC
NA | TRBJ2-2 | TRBV9 | NA | CASSVGSLMTGELFF | TGTGCCAGCAGCGTTGGGTCTCTTATGACCGGGGAGCTGTTTTTT
TRBD1 | TRBJ2-5 | TRBV11-2 | NA | CASQDRGGETQYF | TGTGCCAGCCAGGACAGGGGAGGAGAGACCCAGTACTTC
TRBD1 | TRBJ2-7 | TRBV20-1 | NA | CSARDSSGTGRDEQYF | TGCAGTGCTAGAGATTCGTCCGGGACAGGGCGCGACGAGCAGTACTTC
NA | TRBJ2-1 | TRBV14 | NA | CASSRNDILAFF | TGTGCCAGCAGCCGAAACGACATCCTGGCATTCTTC
NA | TRBJ1-2 | TRBV9 | few | CASSAGSGPNYGYTF | TGTGCCAGCAGCGCCGGTTCTGGACCTAACTATGGCTACACCTTC
TRBD1 | TRBJ2-7 | TRBV19 | few | CASSMRPGQGVQQYF | TGTGCCAGTAGTATGAGACCGGGACAGGGGGTTCAGCAGTACTTC
NA | TRBJ1-1 | TRBV10-2 | NA | CASSGGSGGLTEAFF | TGCGCCAGCAGTGGGGGCTCGGGGGGCTTAACTGAAGCTTTCTTT
NA | TRBJ2-7 | TRBV7-9 | NA | CASSQRTLPRRQYF | TGTGCCAGCAGCCAAAGAACGCTGCCACGGAGGCAGTACTTC
TRBD1 | TRBJ1-5 | TRBV19 | few | CASSNTGQLPQHF | TGTGCCAGTAGTAACACGGGACAGCTTCCCCAGCATTTT
NA | TRBJ2-7 | TRBV28 | few | CASREIRVHEQYF | TGTGCCAGCAGAGAGATCAGGGTCCACGAGCAGTACTTC
NA | TRBJ1-2 | TRBV12-3/TRBV12-4 | NA | CASSSIPRQDYGYTF | TGTGCCAGCAGTTCAATACCCCGACAGGACTATGGCTACACCTTC
NA | TRBJ2-7 | TRBV30 | NA | CAPGVREQYF | TGTGCCCCAGGGGTGAGGGAGCAGTACTTC
NA | TRBJ2-5 | TRBV5-4 | many | CASSSAGGGVETQYF | TGTGCCAGCAGCTCCGCAGGAGGGGGCGTGGAGACCCAGTACTTC
TRBD2 | TRBJ2-7 | TRBV7-2 | NA | CASSQAKRLAGPTLGDEQYF | TGTGCCAGCAGCCAAGCTAAGAGGCTAGCGGGACCCACTTTGGGGGACGAGCAGTACTTC
NA | TRBJ2-7 | TRBV28 | NA | CASSQLGVNEQYF | TGTGCCAGCAGCCAATTAGGGGTCAACGAGCAGTACTTC
TRBD1 | TRBJ1-2 | TRBV29-1 | once | CSPGTGIGYTF | TGCAGCCCCGGGACAGGGATTGGCTACACCTTC